What follows are 3 T cell receptor beta chains derived from one specimen sequenced in a study of response to subunit inactivated influenza vaccine. TCRdb recomputed calls from the RT-PCR reads with MiXCR, one row per CDR3 protein. Among more than 600,000 distinct CDR3 sequences listed, less than 20% were seen once. This specimen consisted of PBMCs from blood, obtained 5 days after vaccination. The origin of the receptors is a man aged 50-60 years who received an inactivated influenza vaccine.

The rearrangement links TRBV3-1 to TRBJ2-5; 8 bases match TRBD1. The ends lost 5 bases at V and 6 bases at J; junction bases unmatched: 2. The CDR3 has 12 residues. In germline, CDR1 is LGHDT, CDR2 YNNKEL (reference sequence). In DNA, the CDR3 is TGTGCCAGCAGCAGGACAGGGAAGACCCAGTACTTC. Residues: CASSRTGKTQYF.

This clonotype was seen a handful of times. This rearrangement joins TRBV20-1 to TRBJ2-1; D uncertain. V lost 6 bases and J 10 bases, leaving 16 bases between the germline ends. The CDR3 is made up of 12 amino acids. Germline V gene lookup returns CDR1 DFQATT and CDR2 SNEGSKA (reference sequence). CDR3 amino acids: CSATDHLWEQFF. The CDR3 DNA sequence: TGCAGTGCAACCGATCACCTCTGGGAGCAGTTCTTC.

This clonotype was observed a handful of times. The V call is TRBV15, the J call TRBJ1-1, with D tentatively TRBD1 (6 bases). The CDR3 extends over 16 amino acids. CDR1 is LNHNV, CDR2 YYDKDF, per germline (reference sequence). Trimming removed 3 bases from V and 0 bases from J, with 14 bases in between. DNA of the CDR3: TGTGCCACCAGCAGGGAGAGGGGGGGAGTGAACACTGAAGCTTTCTTT. This translates into CATSRERGGVNTEAFF. Full variable domain (remainder filled in from reference TRBV15 and TRBJ1-1): DAMVIQNPRYQVTQFGKPVTLSCSQTLNHNVMYWYQQKSSQAPKLLFHYYDKDFNNEADTPDNFQSRRPNTSFCFLDIRSPGLGDTAMYLCATSRERGGVNTEAFFGQGTRLTVV.